This entry lists 27 T cell receptor beta chains sequenced from one sample in a study of cytomegalovirus exposure and HLA in healthy donors. Generated by immunoSEQ multiplex PCR, the TCRdb table keeps only in-frame clones and is missing some. The data hold about 140,000 clones, with about 90% observed a single time. Material for sequencing was PBMCs. These receptors were taken from a man between 18 and 29 years old in good health and CMV-seronegative.

The chain employs TRBV29-1 and TRBJ1-2, with D possibly TRBD1 on 6 matching bases. Germline values: CDR1 SQVTM, CDR2 ANQGSEA. Trimming left V 6 bases short and J 8 bases short, with 19 bases between. This CDR3 is built from 13 residues. For the CDR3, the DNA is TGCAGCGTGATCCGGCCGGGACATTGGGGCTACACCTTC. Translation: CSVIRPGHWGYTF.

This chain uses TRBV19 with TRBJ2-7; 7 positions match TRBD1. V trimming: 5 bases; J trimming: 5 bases; junction bases outside the gene matches: 21. CDR1 LNHDA and CDR2 SQIVND come from the germline V gene (reference sequence). The CDR3 is 18 residues long. CDR3 loop: CASSPRPGQLVPTDEQYF. The CDR3 DNA reads TGTGCCAGTAGTCCCCGCCCGGGACAGTTAGTCCCGACCGACGAGCAGTACTTC.

The chain combines TRBV9 with TRBJ1-2; D unresolved. Trimming took off 5 bases at V and 2 bases at J, with 4 bases between the two ends. CDR3 length: 11 residues. Germline values: CDR1 SGDLS, CDR2 YYNGEE. CDR3 DNA: TGTGCCAGCAGTGCGAACTATGGCTACACCTTC. Translation gives CASSANYGYTF.

V gene TRBV7-9 combines with J gene TRBJ1-1, with 7 bases that match TRBD1. There are 16 residues in the CDR3. CDR1 and CDR2 from the germline V gene are SEHNR and FQNEAQ (reference sequence). J was trimmed by 3 bases and V by 5 bases; bases with no gene match: 12. The chain's CDR3 is CASSLGQALSHTEAFF. CDR3 coding DNA: TGTGCCAGCAGCCTCGGACAGGCGCTGTCTCACACTGAAGCTTTCTTT.

The rearrangement uses TRBV25-1 and TRBJ2-2; 12 bases agree with TRBD1. V gave up 5 bases and J gave up 7 bases; unmatched junction bases: 11. This CDR3 has 17 amino acids. Germline CDR1 MGHDK, CDR2 SYGVNS. CDR3 protein: CASSPLGDRGHSGELFF. The CDR3, as DNA: TGTGCCAGCAGTCCCCTCGGGGACAGGGGGCATAGCGGGGAGCTGTTTTTT.

The rearrangement uses TRBV7-9 and TRBJ2-3; 12 nucleotides align to TRBD2. V shed 0 bases, J shed 5 bases, and the junction held 6 bases outside the gene matches. Germline V lookup: CDR1 SEHNR, CDR2 FQNEAQ (reference sequence). CDR3 length: 17 residues. CDR3 amino acids: CASSLARLAGGLDTQYF. The CDR3 DNA sequence: TGTGCCAGCAGCTTAGCGCGTCTAGCGGGGGGGCTAGATACGCAGTATTTT.

The CDR3 sequence is CATRQGHLVNSPLHF. CDR3 bases: TGTGCCACCCGACAGGGCCACTTGGTTAATTCACCCCTCCACTTT. V gene TRBV6-5 combines with J gene TRBJ1-6; the match to TRBD1 covers 7 bases. Germline CDR1 reads MNHEY; CDR2 reads SVGAGI. V was clipped by 10 bases and J by 6 bases; unmatched bases: 12. The CDR3 is 15 residues long.

The chain is built from TRBV7-9 and TRBJ1-6; the D is unclear. Germline assignment: CDR1 SEHNR and CDR2 FQNEAQ (reference sequence). Between the trimmed V and J ends, which lost 0 bases and 6 bases, there was a span of 6 bases. There are 14 residues in the CDR3. The CDR3: CASSLAAVNSPLHF. CDR3 nucleotides: TGTGCCAGCAGCTTAGCGGCCGTTAATTCACCCCTCCACTTT.

The sample holds a few counts of this clone. The chain is built from TRBV6-1 and TRBJ2-2, with a weak D call TRBD2 (5 bases). Germline V gene sequence: CDR1 MNHNS, CDR2 SASEGT. The CDR3 runs 15 residues. V lost 2 bases to trimming and J lost 6 bases, with 13 bases between them. For the CDR3, the DNA is TGTGCCAGCAGTGAACGCACGGGATCGTCCGGGGAGCTGTTTTTT. Amino acid sequence: CASSERTGSSGELFF.

V usage is TRBV27 and J usage is TRBJ2-6; 7 bases agree with TRBD1. After removal of 6 bases from V and 2 bases from J, the junction contained 13 bases not matched to a gene. Germline values: CDR1 MNHEY, CDR2 SMNVEV (reference sequence). This CDR3 region has 18 residues. CDR3 DNA sequence: TGTGCCAGCAGCGTAGGACAGGTCCCTACCACTGGGGCCAACGTCCTGACTTTC. Amino acid sequence: CASSVGQVPTTGANVLTF.

This chain joins TRBV13 and TRBJ2-5; TRBD1 agrees at 10 bases. This CDR3 has 16 residues. CDR1 PRHDT and CDR2 FYEKMQ come from the germline V gene (reference sequence). V lost 2 bases to trimming and J lost 3 bases; unmatched junction nucleotides: 6. CDR3 DNA sequence: TGTGCCAGCAGCTTACTAGGGACAGGGGCTAAAGAGACCCAGTACTTC. Translating it yields CASSLLGTGAKETQYF. The variable domain in full, completed from reference TRBV13 and TRBJ2-5, reads AAGVIQSPRHLIKEKRETATLKCYPIPRHDTVYWYQQGPGQDPQFLISFYEKMQSDKGSIPDRFSAQQFSDYHSELNMSSLELGDSALYFCASSLLGTGAKETQYFGPGTRLLVL.

The V call is TRBV11-2, the J call TRBJ2-4, with 11 nucleotides matching TRBD2. After removal of 5 bases from V and 4 bases from J, the junction contained 4 bases not matched to a gene. The germline V gene has CDR1 SGHAT and CDR2 FQNNGV. The CDR3 length is 15 residues. CDR3 amino acids: CASSRLAGTKNIQYF. The CDR3 bases are TGTGCCAGCAGCCGACTAGCGGGGACTAAAAACATTCAGTACTTC.

The chain couples TRBV4-3 to TRBJ2-1; 8 positions match TRBD2. The CDR3 consists of 17 residues. With 4 bases clipped from V and 5 bases from J, the junction kept 13 bases outside the gene matches. Germline values: CDR1 LGHNA, CDR2 YSLEER. The CDR3 loop is CASSRRVAGLEDNEQFF. CDR3 nucleotide sequence: TGCGCCAGCAGCCGACGAGTAGCGGGATTGGAAGACAATGAGCAGTTCTTC.

The chain links TRBV7-2 to TRBJ2-5; D may be TRBD1 (6 bases). Trimming took off 1 base at V and 0 bases at J, with 6 bases between the two ends. Germline CDR1 reads SGHTA; CDR2 reads FQGNSA. The CDR3 consists of 14 residues. The CDR3 reads CASSLDRDQETQYF. The CDR3 DNA follows: TGTGCCAGCAGCTTAGACAGGGACCAAGAGACCCAGTACTTC.

The chain couples TRBV6-6 to TRBJ1-5; 7 bases are a match to TRBD1. Trimming at V came to 6 bases and at J to 4 bases, leaving 6 bases not matched to a gene. This CDR3 region has 14 residues. Germline CDR1 is MNHNY and CDR2 is SVGAGI (reference sequence). The CDR3 reads CASSRQGLNQPQHF. In nucleotides, the CDR3 is TGTGCCAGCAGCCGACAGGGATTAAATCAGCCCCAGCATTTT.

The rearrangement uses TRBV4-3 and TRBJ2-1, with a possible D match to TRBD1 (6 bases). This CDR3 contains 13 residues. CDR1 is LGHNA and CDR2 is YSLEER in the germline V gene. With 0 bases removed from V and 7 bases from J, the gap between germline ends came to 7 bases. The CDR3 sequence is CASSQDGQNEQFF. The CDR3 DNA sequence: TGCGCCAGCAGCCAAGATGGACAGAATGAGCAGTTCTTC.

The rearrangement links TRBV28 to TRBJ1-5, with 8 bases matching TRBD1. From germline, CDR1 is MDHEN and CDR2 SYDVKM. J lost 4 bases, V lost 4 bases, and 6 bases had no gene match. The length of the CDR3 is 15 residues. The CDR3 DNA sequence: TGTGCCAGCAGTTCCCCGCAGGGGGCGAATCAGCCCCAGCATTTT. Translated, it gives CASSSPQGANQPQHF.

This chain links TRBV27 with TRBJ2-1; D unresolved. There are 16 residues in the CDR3. Germline CDR1 and CDR2: MNHEY and SMNVEV (reference sequence). Trimming cost V 2 bases and J 5 bases, with 16 bases left between them. This chain's CDR3 is CASSLLLQDTNNEQFF. The CDR3 coding sequence is TGTGCCAGCAGTTTACTTCTGCAGGATACAAACAATGAGCAGTTCTTC.

The rearrangement joins TRBV7-9 to TRBJ1-4, with D uncertain. The CDR3 runs 15 residues. Germline CDR1 is SEHNR and CDR2 is FQNEAQ (reference sequence). V dropped 5 bases and J dropped 3 bases, with 13 bases sitting between them. This CDR3 reads CASSHPRAANEKLFF. The CDR3, as DNA: TGTGCCAGCAGCCACCCGAGGGCTGCTAATGAAAAACTGTTTTTT.

This rearrangement joins TRBV7-6 to TRBJ2-5, with D unclear. The germline V gene has CDR1 SGHVS and CDR2 FNYEAQ. This CDR3 is built from 13 residues. The V and J ends lost 5 bases and 3 bases respectively, with 10 bases between them. CDR3 loop: CASSRVLEETQYF. The CDR3 bases are TGTGCCAGCAGCCGTGTACTGGAAGAGACCCAGTACTTC.

The V gene is TRBV5-1, the J gene TRBJ2-7, with TRBD2 matching 12 bases. This CDR3 has 13 residues. J lost 7 bases, V lost 4 bases, and 3 bases had no gene match. Germline values: CDR1 SGHRS, CDR2 YFSETQ. CDR3 DNA: TGCGCCAGCAGCATAGGACTAGCGGGGGAGCAGTACTTC. Protein sequence: CASSIGLAGEQYF.

This chain connects TRBV4-1 to TRBJ2-1, with 11 bases identical to TRBD1. J was trimmed by 6 bases and V by 4 bases; bases with no gene match: 8. The CDR3 covers 16 residues. Germline assignment: CDR1 MGHRA and CDR2 YSYEKL. The CDR3 nucleotides are TGCGCCAGCAGCCCACCTGGAGGACAGGGGGCCAATGAGCAGTTCTTC. The encoded protein is CASSPPGGQGANEQFF.

Points on this clone: At one boundary the junction diverges from the germline segment, which might be a read error. CDR3 DNA: TGTGCCAGTAGTGCCCGTTTTCGAGCGGGGACCTATGAGCAGTACTTC. It yields the protein CASSARFRAGTYEQYF. V usage is TRBV19 and J usage is TRBJ2-7; 7 bases map to TRBD2. Germline CDR1 reads LNHDA; CDR2 reads SQIVND (reference sequence). This CDR3 is built from 16 residues.

The rearrangement links TRBV2 to TRBJ1-2; perhaps TRBD1 as D (6 bases). The ends were cut back, 6 bases at V and 4 bases at J, with 18 bases in the middle. CDR1 and CDR2 (germline): SNHLY, FYNNEI. The CDR3 has 15 residues. CDR3 bases: TGTGCCAGCAGACGCGGGGGGCAAGCCTCCTATGGCTACACCTTC. Translated: CASRRGGQASYGYTF.

This clone was seen only a few times. This sequence joins TRBV6-5 and TRBJ2-4; D not certain. V gave up 7 bases and J gave up 1 base, with 11 bases separating them. This CDR3 contains 14 residues. Germline V lookup: CDR1 MNHEY, CDR2 SVGAGI. CDR3 sequence reads: CASISRWAKNIQYF. CDR3 DNA: TGTGCCAGCATTTCCCGGTGGGCCAAAAACATTCAGTACTTC.

This clone came up a few times. The chain couples TRBV7-9 to TRBJ1-1; no reliable D call. Trimming took 2 bases from V and 1 from J, leaving 8 bases between them. Germline V gene data show CDR1 as SEHNR and CDR2 as FQNEAQ (reference sequence). The CDR3 runs to 14 residues. In nucleotides, the CDR3 is TGTGCCAGCAGCTTACAACAGTGGAACACTGAAGCTTTCTTT. Translation: CASSLQQWNTEAFF.

This chain uses TRBV9 with TRBJ2-1; 10 nucleotides match TRBD1. CDR1 and CDR2 from the germline V gene are SGDLS and YYNGEE. After removal of 5 bases from V and 9 bases from J, the junction contained 2 bases not matched to a gene. CDR3 length: 12 amino acids. The CDR3 reads CASRGTGVEQFF. Here the CDR3 DNA reads TGTGCCAGCAGAGGGACAGGGGTTGAGCAGTTCTTC.